Included here is one TCR beta chain sequence, with context. No antigen is known for it. The CDR3 consists of 14 residues. Trimming stripped 4 bases from V and 0 bases from J, with 10 bases between. Germline V CDR1 and CDR2: SGHNT, YYREEE (reference sequence). Treatment noted: oral pan-JAK inhibitor, 5-10 mg twice daily. Individuals with alopecia areata gave both lesional scalp punch biopsies and peripheral blood for collection. PBMCs yielded sorted CD4+ and CD8+ T cells. The data originate from a study of CD8+ T cells in alopecia areata. Following RNA extraction, reverse transcription yielded cDNA that acted as the sequencing template. Repertoires were generated with immunoSEQ multiplex PCR, while TCRdb's copy carries only in-frame clones and drops some. The repertoire includes 200,000 to 250,000 clones, about three fifths of them detected once, and 1.5% to 2% sits in the top ten. Study conclusions and caveats: On tofacitinib, scalp and blood still held many of the expanded lesional clones.

V usage is TRBV5-4 and J usage is TRBJ1-1; no clear D. The source of this sequence is a human donor with alopecia areata. Material: CD4+ T cells sorted from blood, obtained at week 4, from a patient treated with tofacitinib. CDR3 loop: CASSHPVVNTEAFF. For the CDR3, the DNA is TGTGCCAGCAGCCACCCAGTGGTGAACACTGAAGCTTTCTTT.